This entry describes one TCR beta chain. This sample is drawn from a study of blood T cell repertoires in COVID-19. In germline, CDR1 is KGHSH, CDR2 LQKENI. This CDR3 is built from 14 residues. V shed 6 bases, J shed 2 bases, and the junction held 7 bases outside the gene matches. In the original processing: Amplification of reference gene primers provided the estimated nucleated cell counts. Here immunoSEQ multiplex PCR was the method, and the copy in TCRdb shows in-frame clones only, minus some. The V and J calls and the clone size are those of that table, but D and trimming were determined from the DNA. The table shows some 60,000 clones, with about 85% occurring only once.

Sequenced: peripheral blood. The rearrangement links TRBV18 to TRBJ2-7, with TRBD1 identical over 7 bases. The TCR sequence derives from a woman aged 80 or over with acute or convalescent COVID-19. The CDR3 nucleotides read TGTGCCAGCTCGGGACAGAGCAAAACCTACGAGCAGTACTTC. Its translation is CASSGQSKTYEQYF. Together with reference TRBV18 and TRBJ2-7, the CDR3 gives the full variable domain: NAGVMQNPRHLVRRRGQEARLRCSPMKGHSHVYWYRQLPEEGLKFMVYLQKENIIDESGMPKERFSAEFPKEGPSILRIQQVVRGDSAAYFCASSGQSKTYEQYFGPGTRLTVT.